Many counts were recorded for the clone carrying this TCR beta chain. The V end was cut by 0 bases, the J end by 0 bases, with 16 bases between. In germline, CDR1 is LGHDT, CDR2 YNNKEL (reference sequence). This CDR3 has 18 amino acids. This sample is part of a study of neurological immune-mediated disorders. TCRdb re-called the 5' RACE reads with MiXCR, one entry per CDR3 protein. The table shows about 22,000 distinct CDR3 sequences, with 5.5% to 8% occurring only once. Sorted libraries were made with about a million CD4+ or CD8+ T cells. The chain is built from TRBV3-1 and TRBJ2-3, with D unresolved. The receptor's source is a man in his late teens or twenties in good health. Specimen: CD8+ T cells from blood. The CDR3 region is CASSQDRTLIASTDTQYF. The CDR3 bases are TGTGCCAGCAGCCAAGATCGAACACTTATAGCTAGCACAGATACGCAGTATTTT.